A single sample gave rise to the 17 T cell receptor beta chains below, sequenced in a study of cytomegalovirus exposure and HLA in healthy donors. With 60 Vbeta and 13 Jbeta primers, the PCR was carried out. Produced via immunoSEQ multiplex PCR; TCRdb's table is partial and in-frame only. This sample has 110,000 to 150,000 clones, with 75% found just once. The specimen sequenced was PBMCs. Every receptor here comes from a man aged 25-45 years in good health and CMV-seronegative.

This clone was recorded a few times. The V call is TRBV10-3, the J call TRBJ2-5, with D maybe TRBD2 (5 bases). V lost 5 bases and J 4 bases, leaving 11 bases between the germline ends. Per germline, CDR1 ENHRY and CDR2 SYGVKD. There are 13 residues in the CDR3. CDR3 coding DNA: TGTGCCATCAGTCGGGGAGACCGAGAGACCCAGTACTTC. Translated, it gives CAISRGDRETQYF.

The V and J genes are TRBV27 and TRBJ2-7; TRBD2 matches at 9 bases. J gave up 12 bases and V 5 bases, and 14 bases lay outside the gene matches. The CDR3 runs 14 residues. From germline, CDR1 is MNHEY and CDR2 SMNVEV (reference sequence). For the CDR3, the DNA is TGTGCCAGCAGTCCCTCGGGACTAGCCCAGTTTGCGTACTTC. Translating it yields CASSPSGLAQFAYF.

In its sample, this clone was seen a few times. The J gene is TRBJ2-3, the V gene TRBV7-6; D might be TRBD2 (6 bases). The CDR3 runs to 17 residues. CDR1 and CDR2 (germline): SGHVS, FNYEAQ. V lost 4 bases to trimming and J lost 2 bases, with 19 bases between them. CDR3 sequence reads: CASSSGPYRGNTDTQYF. The CDR3 DNA follows: TGTGCCAGCAGCTCCGGACCCTATCGGGGGAACACAGATACGCAGTATTTT.

The J gene is TRBJ2-7, the V gene TRBV6-5, with D perhaps matching TRBD1 (6 bases). The germline V gene encodes CDR1 MNHEY and CDR2 SVGAGI. The CDR3 runs to 13 residues. Trimming cost V 5 bases and J 7 bases, with 15 bases left between them. The CDR3 nucleotides read TGTGCCAGCAGTGAATCACAGGGACGGGAGCAGTACTTC. Protein: CASSESQGREQYF.

The sample holds a few counts of this clone. The V gene is TRBV28, the J gene TRBJ2-5, with 7 bases identical to TRBD1. The CDR3 covers 15 residues. Germline lookup yields CDR1 MDHEN and CDR2 SYDVKM. V lost 6 bases, J lost 4 bases, and 11 bases stayed unmatched. The CDR3 protein is CASSSRQGGLETQYF. The DNA of the CDR3 is TGTGCCAGCAGCTCAAGACAGGGTGGTTTAGAGACCCAGTACTTC.

The chain recombines TRBV27 with TRBJ2-1, with a possible D match to TRBD1 (6 bases). The CDR3 is 13 residues long. V lost 7 bases to trimming and J lost 9 bases, with 16 bases between them. The V gene's germline CDR1 is MNHEY and CDR2 SMNVEV (reference sequence). The CDR3 is CASTKYRDGEQFF. Here the CDR3 DNA reads TGTGCCAGCACTAAATACAGGGACGGTGAGCAGTTCTTC.

For the CDR3, the DNA is TGCAGTGCCATTCCCGGGACAGGGGGGTCGAATGAGCAGTTCTTC. Its protein product is CSAIPGTGGSNEQFF. The chain employs TRBV29-1 and TRBJ2-1; 11 nucleotides match TRBD1. CDR3 length equals 15 residues. The germline V gene has CDR1 SQVTM and CDR2 ANQGSEA.

This chain joins TRBV11-2 and TRBJ2-7; TRBD1 agrees at 7 bases. CDR1 and CDR2 from the germline V gene are SGHAT and FQNNGV. The CDR3 contains 15 residues. V shed 1 base, J shed 0 bases, and the junction held 3 bases outside the gene matches. DNA of the CDR3: TGTGCCAGCAGCTTAGTGCAGGGGGTCTCCTACGAGCAGTACTTC. Protein product: CASSLVQGVSYEQYF. Full variable domain (remainder filled in from reference TRBV11-2 and TRBJ2-7): EAGVAQSPRYKIIEKRQSVAFWCNPISGHATLYWYQQILGQGPKLLIQFQNNGVVDDSQLPKDRFSAERLKGVDSTLKIQPAKLEDSAVYLCASSLVQGVSYEQYFGPGTRLTVT.

As to this clone: One end of the junction does not line up with germline, which may come from a read error. The chain links TRBV6-6 to TRBJ2-4, with 8 positions matching TRBD1. Germline-derived CDR1 and CDR2 are MNHNY and SVGAGI (reference sequence). The CDR3 sequence is 15 residues long. The CDR3 loop reads CASSAPDREANSQYF. The CDR3 bases are TGTGCCAGCAGTGCCCCGGACAGGGAGGCAAACAGTCAGTACTTC.

V is TRBV18 and J is TRBJ2-7; D might be TRBD1 (6 bases). Germline assignment: CDR1 KGHSH and CDR2 LQKENI. The CDR3 extends over 14 amino acids. Trimming left V 1 base short and J 2 bases short, with 9 bases between. The CDR3, as DNA: TGTGCCAGCTCACCACGGGCAGGGGCCTACGAGCAGTACTTC. It codes for CASSPRAGAYEQYF.

This clone appeared a few times. Other DNA sequences in this specimen translate into the identical CDR3. V usage is TRBV7-9 and J usage is TRBJ1-1, with 7 bases that match TRBD1. The V gene end was trimmed by 2 bases and the J gene end by 3 bases; junction bases not matched to a gene: 3. The CDR3 is 14 residues long. Germline V gene data show CDR1 as SEHNR and CDR2 as FQNEAQ (reference sequence). This chain's CDR3 is CASSLRDRDTEAFF. The CDR3 bases are TGTGCCAGCAGCTTACGGGACAGAGACACTGAAGCTTTCTTT.

This clone was counted between two and nine times. V gene TRBV6-5 combines with J gene TRBJ1-2, with 9 bases matching TRBD1. CDR3 size: 14 residues. Germline values: CDR1 MNHEY, CDR2 SVGAGI. V shed 6 bases and J 4 bases; nucleotides not matched to a gene: 6. The CDR3 region is CASSRRDRAYGYTF. As DNA, the CDR3 is TGTGCCAGCAGCCGCCGGGACAGGGCCTATGGCTACACCTTC.

The V gene is TRBV29-1, the J gene TRBJ1-1; no reliable D call. This CDR3 has 13 residues. The V end lost 3 bases, the J end lost 0 bases, and 8 bases lay between the germline ends. Germline loops: CDR1 SQVTM, CDR2 ANQGSEA. The CDR3 sequence is CSVDAGVNTEAFF. CDR3 sequence (DNA): TGCAGCGTTGATGCGGGAGTGAACACTGAAGCTTTCTTT. Complete variable domain (other parts from reference TRBV29-1 and TRBJ1-1): SAVISQKPSRDICQRGTSLTIQCQVDSQVTMMFWYRQQPGQSLTLIATANQGSEATYESGFVIDKFPISRPNLTFSTLTVSNMSPEDSSIYLCSVDAGVNTEAFFGQGTRLTVV.

The V and J genes are TRBV6-5 and TRBJ1-4, with 9 bases identical to TRBD1. The CDR3 contains 13 residues. The germline gives CDR1 MNHEY, CDR2 SVGAGI. The V and J ends lost 6 bases and 7 bases, in that order; junction bases with no gene match: 3. The CDR3 bases are TGTGCCAGCAGGGGACAGGGCGGTGAAAAACTGTTTTTT. This translates into CASRGQGGEKLFF.

The chain is built from TRBV5-1 and TRBJ2-3, with 7 bases fitting TRBD2. After removal of 0 bases from V and 2 bases from J, the junction contained 9 bases not matched to a gene. The CDR3 sequence is 17 residues long. The germline V gene has CDR1 SGHRS and CDR2 YFSETQ. The DNA of the CDR3 is TGCGCCAGCAGCTTGGTTGGGGCTAGCGGAATCACAGATACGCAGTATTTT. This sequence encodes CASSLVGASGITDTQYF. Filled out from reference TRBV5-1 and TRBJ2-3, the complete variable domain reads KAGVTQTPRYLIKTRGQQVTLSCSPISGHRSVSWYQQTPGQGLQFLFEYFSETQRNKGNFPGRFSGRQFSNSRSEMNVSTLELGDSALYLCASSLVGASGITDTQYFGPGTRLTVL.

The rearrangement links TRBV7-2 to TRBJ2-7; 10 bases are shared with TRBD1. Per germline, CDR1 SGHTA and CDR2 FQGNSA. The trim removed 4 bases at V and 4 bases at J, leaving 7 bases unmatched. The CDR3 covers 15 residues. The chain's CDR3 is CASSSRTGGEYEQYF. CDR3 nucleotides: TGTGCCAGCAGCTCCCGGACAGGGGGGGAATACGAGCAGTACTTC.

The gene calls are TRBV25-1 and TRBJ1-5; a possible D gene is TRBD1 (5 bases). V shed 5 bases and J shed 6 bases, with 8 bases lying between them. This CDR3 has 12 amino acids. Germline lookup yields CDR1 MGHDK and CDR2 SYGVNS. The CDR3 DNA sequence: TGTGCCAGCAGTTGGGGGGGTCAGCCCCAGCATTTT. It encodes CASSWGGQPQHF.